This T cell receptor beta chain was retrieved from a study of graft-versus-host responses after intestinal transplantation. Lymphocytes from graft epithelium and lamina propria were isolated. Sequencing used immunoSEQ multiplex PCR; TCRdb keeps in-frame clones, though not all of them. The top ten hold 3% to 3.5% of the sample, which has 25,000 to 35,000 clones, 60% to 85% seen once. The TCR comes from a human patient who received an intestinal transplant, so some T cells may come from the graft donor. The specimen was ileum tissue, collected 98 days after intestinal transplantation.

The CDR3 spells CASSFLNRKPPEAFF. In DNA form, the CDR3 reads TGTGCCAGCAGCTTCCTGAACAGGAAACCCCCTGAAGCTTTCTTT. V usage is TRBV7-8 and J usage is TRBJ1-1, with D maybe TRBD1 (5 bases). V lost 3 bases and J lost 6, with 17 bases in between. Germline CDR1 and CDR2: SGHVS and FQNEAQ. This CDR3 comprises 15 residues.